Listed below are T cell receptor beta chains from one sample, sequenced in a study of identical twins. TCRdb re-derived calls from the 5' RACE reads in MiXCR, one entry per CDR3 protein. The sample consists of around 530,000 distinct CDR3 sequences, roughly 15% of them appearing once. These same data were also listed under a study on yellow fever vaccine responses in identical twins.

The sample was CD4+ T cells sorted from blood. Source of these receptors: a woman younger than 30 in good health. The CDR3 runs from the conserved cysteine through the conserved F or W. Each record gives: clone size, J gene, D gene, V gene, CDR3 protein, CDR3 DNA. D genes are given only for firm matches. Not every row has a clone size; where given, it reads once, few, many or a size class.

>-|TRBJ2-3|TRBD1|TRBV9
CASSARDRQIQTDTQYF
TGTGCCAGCAGCGCGAGGGACAGGCAAATACAAACAGATACGCAGTATTTT
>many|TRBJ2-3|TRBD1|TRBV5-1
CASSYPRTGPRTDTQYF
TGCGCCAGCAGCTACCCCCGGACAGGGCCTCGCACAGATACGCAGTATTTT
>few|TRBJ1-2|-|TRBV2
CASSEALPGDGYTF
TGTGCCAGCAGTGAAGCGCTCCCGGGGGATGGCTACACCTTC
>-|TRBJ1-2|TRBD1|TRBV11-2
CASSHVRDRGDNNYGYTF
TGTGCCAGCAGCCACGTACGGGACAGGGGGGATAATAACTATGGCTACACCTTC
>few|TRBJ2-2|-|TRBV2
CASRDANTGELFF
TGTGCCAGCAGGGACGCGAACACCGGGGAGCTGTTTTTT
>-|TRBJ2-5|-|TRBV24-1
CATSDRWGGAEETQYF
TGTGCCACCAGTGACAGGTGGGGGGGCGCGGAGGAGACCCAGTACTTC
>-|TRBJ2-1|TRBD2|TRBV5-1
CASSSGLGYEQFF
TGCGCCAGCAGCTCGGGACTAGGATATGAGCAGTTCTTC
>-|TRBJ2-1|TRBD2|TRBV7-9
CASGLAVINEQFF
TGTGCCAGCGGGCTAGCGGTAATTAATGAGCAGTTCTTC
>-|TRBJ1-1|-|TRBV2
CASRAFGGLGGLNTEAFF
TGTGCCAGCAGGGCATTCGGCGGATTGGGGGGGCTGAACACTGAAGCTTTCTTT
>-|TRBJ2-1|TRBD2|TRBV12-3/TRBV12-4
CASSLDSGSSYNEQFF
TGTGCCAGCAGTTTGGATAGCGGGAGCTCATACAATGAGCAGTTCTTC
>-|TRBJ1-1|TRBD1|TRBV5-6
CASSHYAGGGYAEAFF
TGTGCCAGCAGCCACTACGCAGGGGGAGGTTACGCTGAAGCTTTCTTT
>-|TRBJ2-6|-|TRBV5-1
CASSLVAGTGANVLTF
TGCGCCAGCAGCTTGGTTGCGGGGACTGGGGCCAACGTCCTGACTTTC
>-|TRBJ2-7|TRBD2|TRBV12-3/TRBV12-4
CASSWGLAGVAEQYF
TGTGCCAGCTCCTGGGGACTAGCGGGAGTAGCCGAGCAGTACTTC
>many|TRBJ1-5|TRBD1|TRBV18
CASSSDRDQPQHF
TGTGCCAGCTCGTCGGACAGGGATCAGCCCCAGCATTTT
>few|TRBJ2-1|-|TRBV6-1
CASSRFPDSYNEQFF
TGTGCCAGCAGCCGATTCCCTGACTCCTACAATGAGCAGTTCTTC
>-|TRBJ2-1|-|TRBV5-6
CASSPRGGRGNEQFF
TGTGCCAGCAGCCCTAGGGGGGGTAGGGGTAATGAGCAGTTCTTC
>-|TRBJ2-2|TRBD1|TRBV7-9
CASSPGTGFVGELFF
TGTGCCAGCAGCCCCGGGACAGGGTTCGTCGGGGAGCTGTTTTTT
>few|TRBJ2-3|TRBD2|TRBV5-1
CASSLAYLAGADTQYF
TGCGCCAGCAGCTTGGCCTATCTAGCGGGAGCAGATACGCAGTATTTT
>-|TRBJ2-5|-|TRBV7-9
CASSRTDSETQYF
TGTGCCAGCAGCCGGACCGATTCAGAGACCCAGTACTTC
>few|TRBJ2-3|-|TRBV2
CASSEEGPDTQYF
TGTGCCAGCAGTGAAGAGGGTCCAGATACGCAGTATTTT
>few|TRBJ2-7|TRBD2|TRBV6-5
CASSYSKLAGGYYEQYF
TGTGCCAGCAGTTACTCGAAACTAGCGGGAGGATACTACGAGCAGTACTTC
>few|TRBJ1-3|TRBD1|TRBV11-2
CASSALRTGHSGNTIYF
TGTGCCAGCAGCGCTCTAAGGACAGGGCACTCTGGAAACACCATATATTTT
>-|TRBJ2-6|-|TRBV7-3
CASKANSGANVLTF
TGTGCCAGCAAAGCGAACTCTGGGGCCAACGTCCTGACTTTC
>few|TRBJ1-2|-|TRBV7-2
CASSLYTGMVYGYTF
TGTGCCAGCAGCCTATATACAGGGATGGTGTATGGCTACACCTTC
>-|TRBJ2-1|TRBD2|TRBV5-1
CASSGGTSVNNEQFF
TGCGCCAGCAGCGGAGGGACTAGCGTAAACAATGAGCAGTTCTTC
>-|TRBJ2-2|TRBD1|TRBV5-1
CASSLGGTGKTGELFF
TGCGCCAGCAGCCTCGGCGGGACAGGGAAAACCGGGGAGCTGTTTTTT
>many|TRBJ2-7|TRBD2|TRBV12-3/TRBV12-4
CASSLSGLAGGEQYF
TGTGCCAGCAGTTTATCGGGACTAGCGGGAGGAGAGCAGTACTTC
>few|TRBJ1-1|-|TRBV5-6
CASSRRLGGGAEAFF
TGTGCCAGCAGCAGGAGGTTGGGAGGGGGGGCTGAAGCTTTCTTT
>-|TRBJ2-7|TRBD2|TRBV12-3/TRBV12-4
CASSLRSGRPSSYEQYF
TGTGCCAGCAGTTTGCGTAGCGGGAGGCCTAGCTCCTACGAGCAGTACTTC
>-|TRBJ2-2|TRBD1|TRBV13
CASSRTTGFSGELFF
TGTGCCAGCAGCCGGACGACAGGGTTTTCCGGGGAGCTGTTTTTT
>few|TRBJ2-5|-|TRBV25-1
CASSAYSYNQETQYF
TGTGCCAGCAGTGCGTACAGCTATAACCAAGAGACCCAGTACTTC
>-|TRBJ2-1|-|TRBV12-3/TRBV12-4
CASSLGPRNEQFF
TGTGCCAGCAGTTTAGGTCCTCGAAATGAGCAGTTCTTC
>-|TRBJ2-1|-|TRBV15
CATSRRPLTNNEQFF
TGTGCCACCAGCAGACGGCCCTTGACTAACAATGAGCAGTTCTTC
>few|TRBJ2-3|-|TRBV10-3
CAITGARNTDTQYF
TGTGCCATCACCGGGGCCCGGAACACAGATACGCAGTATTTT
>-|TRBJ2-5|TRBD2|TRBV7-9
CASSVGLAGGRETQYF
TGTGCCAGCAGCGTCGGACTAGCGGGAGGTCGAGAGACCCAGTACTTC
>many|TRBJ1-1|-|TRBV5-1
CASSLKMNTEAFF
TGCGCCAGCAGCTTGAAGATGAACACTGAAGCTTTCTTT
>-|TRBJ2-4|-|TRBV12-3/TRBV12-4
CASSFRTEENIQYF
TGTGCCAGCAGCTTCCGGACGGAGGAAAACATTCAGTACTTC
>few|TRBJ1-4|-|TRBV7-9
CASSLSQGFEKLFF
TGTGCCAGCAGCTTATCCCAGGGATTCGAAAAACTGTTTTTT
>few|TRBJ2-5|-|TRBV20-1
CSARGQGGETQYF
TGCAGTGCCAGAGGGCAGGGAGGAGAGACCCAGTACTTC
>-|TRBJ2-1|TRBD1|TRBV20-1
CSANDRGAYNEQFF
TGCAGTGCTAACGACAGGGGTGCTTACAATGAGCAGTTCTTC
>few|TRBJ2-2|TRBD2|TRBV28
CAIRTSGIAGELFF
TGTGCCATCCGGACTAGCGGGATCGCCGGGGAGCTGTTTTTT
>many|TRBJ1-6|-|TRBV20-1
CSARDSSFSPLHF
TGCAGTGCTAGGGACAGTTCGTTTTCACCCCTCCACTTT
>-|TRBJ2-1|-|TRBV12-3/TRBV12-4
CASSPARGNAGDEQFF
TGTGCCAGCAGTCCTGCTAGGGGGAACGCGGGGGATGAGCAGTTCTTC